This TCR beta chain was sequenced during a study of cytomegalovirus exposure and HLA in healthy donors. Broader study findings: Previous analysis showed most TCR beta V segments were productive about 90% or about 30% of the time. Presence/absence analysis assumed near-uniform sequencing depth across donors. Cytomegalovirus association was assigned to 150 to 200 TCR beta chains.

Per germline, CDR1 SEHNR and CDR2 FQNEAQ (reference sequence). With 5 bases clipped from V and 1 base from J, the junction kept 3 bases outside the gene matches. The CDR3 is 14 amino acids. Both 60 Vbeta primers and 13 Jbeta primers went into the PCR. Profiled with immunoSEQ multiplex PCR; TCRdb holds only in-frame clones, not every one. Among about 140,000 clones, roughly three quarters were seen once, and the ten largest hold roughly 4.7%. On this clone: Antigen specificity is unknown.

Sequenced: PBMCs. This receptor was taken from a male donor in good health and CMV-seronegative. This rearrangement joins TRBV7-9 to TRBJ2-7; the match to TRBD2 covers 9 bases. CDR3 nucleotides: TGTGCCAGCAGCGGGACTAGCAGGTCCTACGAGCAGTACTTC. This encodes CASSGTSRSYEQYF.